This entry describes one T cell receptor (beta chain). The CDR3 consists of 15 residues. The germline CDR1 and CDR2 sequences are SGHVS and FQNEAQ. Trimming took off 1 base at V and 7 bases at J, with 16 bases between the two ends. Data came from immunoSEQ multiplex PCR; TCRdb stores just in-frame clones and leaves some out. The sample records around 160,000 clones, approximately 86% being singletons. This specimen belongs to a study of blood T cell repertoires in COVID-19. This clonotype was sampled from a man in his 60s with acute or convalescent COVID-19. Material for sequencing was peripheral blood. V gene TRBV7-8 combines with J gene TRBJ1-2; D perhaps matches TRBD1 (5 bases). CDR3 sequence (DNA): TGTGCCAGCAGCTTAGGGCAGGGATCTCTTAGTGGCTACACCTTC. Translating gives CASSLGQGSLSGYTF.